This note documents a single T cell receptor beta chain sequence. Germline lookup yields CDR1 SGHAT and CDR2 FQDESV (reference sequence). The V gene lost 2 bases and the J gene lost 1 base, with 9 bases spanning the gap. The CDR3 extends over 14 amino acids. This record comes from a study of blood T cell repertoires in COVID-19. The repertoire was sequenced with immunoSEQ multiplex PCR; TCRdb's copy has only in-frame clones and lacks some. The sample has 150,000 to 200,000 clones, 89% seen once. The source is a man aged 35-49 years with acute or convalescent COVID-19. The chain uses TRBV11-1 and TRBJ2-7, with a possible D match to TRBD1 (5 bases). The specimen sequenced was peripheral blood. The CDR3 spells CASSLSTGSYEQYF. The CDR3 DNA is TGTGCCAGCAGCTTAAGCACAGGTTCCTACGAGCAGTACTTC.